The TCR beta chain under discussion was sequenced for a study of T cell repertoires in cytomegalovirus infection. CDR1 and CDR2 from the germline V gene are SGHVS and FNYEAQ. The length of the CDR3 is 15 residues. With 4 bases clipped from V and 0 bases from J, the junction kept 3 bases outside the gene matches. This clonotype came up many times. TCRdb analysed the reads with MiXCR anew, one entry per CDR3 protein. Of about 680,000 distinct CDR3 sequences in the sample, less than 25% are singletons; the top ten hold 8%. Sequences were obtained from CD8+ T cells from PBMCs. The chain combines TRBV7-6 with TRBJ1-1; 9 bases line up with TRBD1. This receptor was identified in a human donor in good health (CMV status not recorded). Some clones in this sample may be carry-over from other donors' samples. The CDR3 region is CASSSRQGVNTEAFF. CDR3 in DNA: TGTGCCAGCAGCTCAAGACAGGGGGTGAACACTGAAGCTTTCTTT.